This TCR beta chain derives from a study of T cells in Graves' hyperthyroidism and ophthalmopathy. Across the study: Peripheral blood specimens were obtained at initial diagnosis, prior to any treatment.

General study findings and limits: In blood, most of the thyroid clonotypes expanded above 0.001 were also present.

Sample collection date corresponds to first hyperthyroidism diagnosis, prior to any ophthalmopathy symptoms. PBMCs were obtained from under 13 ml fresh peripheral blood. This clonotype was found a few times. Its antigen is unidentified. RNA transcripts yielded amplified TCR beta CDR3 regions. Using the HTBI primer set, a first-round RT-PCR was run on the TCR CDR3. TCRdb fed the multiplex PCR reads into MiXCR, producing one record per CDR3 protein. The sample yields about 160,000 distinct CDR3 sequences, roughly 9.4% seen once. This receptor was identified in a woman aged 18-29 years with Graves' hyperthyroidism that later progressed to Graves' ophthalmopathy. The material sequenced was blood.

CDR3 in DNA: TGTGCCAGCAACGTGGACGGGTCACCCCTCCACTTT. Its protein product is CASNVDGSPLHF. The J gene is TRBJ1-6, the V gene TRBV7-9; D gene ambiguous. V lost 7 bases to trimming and J lost 10 bases, with 11 bases between them. The V gene's germline CDR1 is SEHNR and CDR2 FQNEAQ (reference sequence). The length of the CDR3 is 12 residues.